The T cell receptor (beta chain) under discussion was sequenced for a study of OX40 agonist ivuxolimab in advanced cancers. Study context: Cancers in dose escalation were hepatocellular, melanoma, renal cell and head and neck.

In the case of this clone: What it recognizes is unknown.

Study-level results: The authors also found low normalized T-cell clonal expansion in some nonresponders.

Some clones are missing from TCRdb's copy, which holds only in-frame ones; the method was immunoSEQ multiplex PCR. The data hold tens of thousands of clones, with 87% observed a single time. Systemic immunosuppression or a history of autoimmune disease excluded patients. The sequenced sample was CD4+ or CD8+ T cells sorted from blood, obtained in a trial of the OX40 agonist ivuxolimab. This sequence originates from an adult with an advanced solid tumor such as melanoma, head and neck, liver or kidney cancer.

Written as DNA, the CDR3 is TGTGCCAGCGCTGGTAAGGGCAGGTCTCATGAGCAGTACTTC. Its translation is CASAGKGRSHEQYF. The chain uses TRBV11-2 and TRBJ2-7; no clear D gene. Germline CDR1 reads SGHAT; CDR2 reads FQNNGV. The CDR3 is made up of 14 amino acids. The V end was cut by 8 bases, the J end by 7 bases, with 21 bases between.